This T cell receptor beta chain derives from a study of shared clonotypes between healthy human individuals. Details on this clone: Its cognate antigen is unknown.

The CDR3 extends over 14 amino acids. Germline loops: CDR1 MNHNY, CDR2 SVGAGI (reference sequence). V lost 1 base to trimming and J lost 7 bases, with 10 bases between them. Positively selected for CCR7, the CD45RO-negative cells used as naive CD8 cells excluded terminally differentiated effector memory CD45RA+ cells. The study drew all its donors from Caucasian adults living in Nashville, Tennessee. Assay: immunoSEQ multiplex PCR; the TCRdb copy retains only in-frame clones and omits some. The sample has nearly 2 million clones, around 96% seen once. Broader study findings: An anticipated effect of sequencing depth on clonotype sharing among donors was recognized.

V is TRBV6-6 and J is TRBJ1-4; D remains unclear. The receptor's source is a man between 18 and 35 years old in good health. Sequences were obtained from naive CD8+ T cells sorted from blood. The CDR3 sequence is CASSYLLPSEKLFF. The CDR3 DNA reads as TGTGCCAGCAGTTACTTGCTCCCCAGTGAAAAACTGTTTTTT.